Listed below are T cell receptor beta chains from one sample, sequenced in a study of blood T cell repertoires in COVID-19. Using immunoSEQ multiplex PCR, the repertoire was profiled, and TCRdb retains in-frame clones only, with some absent. The sample has roughly 250,000 clones; around nine tenths are singletons. The specimen was PBMCs or T cells enriched from blood (not recorded which). The receptor source for this set is a man aged 40-49 years who had recovered from COVID-19. Both conserved end residues are trimmed from each CDR3.

V	J	CDR3
TRBV28	TRBJ2-7	ASRLERTSGNFYEQY
TRBV7-8	TRBJ2-1	ASSLALGGTGEQF
TRBV6-6	TRBJ2-5	ASSPAPGGAETQY
TRBV24-1	TRBJ2-1	ATSDSVGESSYNEQF
TRBV10-3	TRBJ1-1	AISDHNSGVRTEAF
TRBV27	TRBJ1-1	ASSPVEVNTEAF
TRBV6-4	TRBJ1-2	ASSPGTANYGYT
TRBV4-2	TRBJ2-7	ASSQEPRRSWLAGVTGPP
TRBV7-2	TRBJ2-1	ASSPPTGTGTYNEQF
TRBV7-3	TRBJ2-7	ASSLDRGPTYEQY
TRBV10-2	TRBJ1-2	ASSEGDGGYGYT
TRBV29-1	TRBJ2-5	SVRRDMQETQY
TRBV12-3/TRBV12-4	TRBJ2-7	ASSLDRVHEQY